This TCR beta chain was captured by sequencing in a study of T cell repertoires in cytomegalovirus infection (dated by TCRdb to about 2019). In the study overall: Recently identified HLA-C-restricted CMV epitopes, whose presentation resists viral immunomodulation, were targeted by peptide stimulations together with well-studied HLA-B-restricted epitopes. Donor HLA type was relevant to the analysis, because carriage of CMV infection together with the matching HLA type was indicated by public TCR beta signatures.

The treatment or condition label, read with the paper, signifies: in vitro stimulation with specific CMV peptide epitopes to enrich CMV-specific T cells. This clonotype occurred a few times. Its antigen is still unknown. No base qualities exist here, and no much larger clone lies one base off it. Points the paper makes about the study in general: In both this cohort and an independent cohort of under 450 donors, the cumulative frequency of public TCR beta family members distinguished carriers of CMV infection plus the relevant HLA type. In the ex vivo response, HLA-C-restricted CMV-specific TCR beta clonotypes were dominant, and in two of eight donors the single most frequent clonotype came from this HLA-C-restricted group.

Cut back by 2 bases and 9 bases, the V and J ends lie 14 bases apart. CDR1 MDHEN and CDR2 SYDVKM are derived from the germline V gene. The CDR3 starts with the cysteine, ends with the phenylalanine, and has 14 residues. This entry keeps only the CDR3 DNA: 42 bases, framed from base 1. Sequencing used an Illumina HiSeq 1500. TCRdb reprocessed the public reads (quality trimming at Q25 with fastp, clone calling with MiXCR) and kept in-frame beta chains. Each entry merges the rows of one CDR3 protein and shows their most common DNA and genes. The sample table shows roughly 920,000 distinct CDR3 sequences, and 30% to 40% are seen once. The top ten hold roughly 12% of the sample.

The V and J segments used are TRBV28 and TRBJ1-5; the D gene is possibly TRBD1, with 6 bases matching. The TCR comes from a human donor in good health (CMV status not recorded). Some clones in this sample may be carry-over from other donors' samples. The material sequenced was cultured CD8+ T cells from PBMCs, taken from culture after CMV antigen stimulation. The CDR3 amino acid sequence is: CASSLDRPYGPQHF. The DNA reads as follows: TGTGCCAGCAGTTTAGACAGGCCGTACGGGCCCCAGCATTTT. The reference TRBV28 and TRBJ1-5 proteins fill in what lies around the CDR3, so the full variable domain reads DVKVTQSSRYLVKRTGEKVFLECVQDMDHENMFWYRQDPGLGLRLIYFSYDVKMKEKGDIPEGYSVSREKKERFSLILESASTNQTSMYLCASSLDRPYGPQHFGDGTRLSIL.